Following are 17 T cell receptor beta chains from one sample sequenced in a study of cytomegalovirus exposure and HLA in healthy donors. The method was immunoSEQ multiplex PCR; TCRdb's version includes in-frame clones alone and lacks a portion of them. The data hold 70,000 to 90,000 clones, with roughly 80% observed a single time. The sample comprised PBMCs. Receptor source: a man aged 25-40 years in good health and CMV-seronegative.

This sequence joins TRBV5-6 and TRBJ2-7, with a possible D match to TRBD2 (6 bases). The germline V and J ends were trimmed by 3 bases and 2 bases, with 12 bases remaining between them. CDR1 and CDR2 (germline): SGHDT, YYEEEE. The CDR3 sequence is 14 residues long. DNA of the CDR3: TGTGCCAGCAGCTACGGGACTCGTACCTACGAGCAGTACGTC. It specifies CASSYGTRTYEQYV.

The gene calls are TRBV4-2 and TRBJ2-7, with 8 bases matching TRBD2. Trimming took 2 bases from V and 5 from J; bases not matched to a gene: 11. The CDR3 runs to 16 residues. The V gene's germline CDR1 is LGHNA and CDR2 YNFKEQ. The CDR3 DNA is TGTGCCAGCAGCCAACCTCCCTCCGGGGGGGCCAACGAGCAGTACTTC. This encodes CASSQPPSGGANEQYF.

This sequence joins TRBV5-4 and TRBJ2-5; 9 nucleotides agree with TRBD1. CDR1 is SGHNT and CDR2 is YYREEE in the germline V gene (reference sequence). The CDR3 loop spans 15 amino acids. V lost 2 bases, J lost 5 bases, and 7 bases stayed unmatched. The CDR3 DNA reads TGTGCCAGCAGCTTCTATAGGACAGGGGACGAGACCCAGTACTTC. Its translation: CASSFYRTGDETQYF. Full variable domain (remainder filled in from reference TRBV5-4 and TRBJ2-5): ETGVTQSPTHLIKTRGQQVTLRCSSQSGHNTVSWYQQALGQGPQFIFQYYREEENGRGNFPPRFSGLQFPNYSSELNVNALELDDSALYLCASSFYRTGDETQYFGPGTRLLVL.

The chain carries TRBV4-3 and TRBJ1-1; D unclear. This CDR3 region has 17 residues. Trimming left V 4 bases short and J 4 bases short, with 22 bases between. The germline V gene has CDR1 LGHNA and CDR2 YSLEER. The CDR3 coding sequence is TGCGCCAGCAGCCCCGCCGGAGCCTCGAGGGCGGGCACTGAAGCTTTCTTT. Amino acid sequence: CASSPAGASRAGTEAFF.

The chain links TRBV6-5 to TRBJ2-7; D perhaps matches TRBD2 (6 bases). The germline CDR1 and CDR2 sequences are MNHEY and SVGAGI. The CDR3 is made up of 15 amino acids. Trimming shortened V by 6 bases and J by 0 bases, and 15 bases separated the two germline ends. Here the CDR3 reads CASSLQGGNSYEQYF. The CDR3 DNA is TGTGCCAGCAGCCTCCAGGGCGGGAACTCCTACGAGCAGTACTTC.

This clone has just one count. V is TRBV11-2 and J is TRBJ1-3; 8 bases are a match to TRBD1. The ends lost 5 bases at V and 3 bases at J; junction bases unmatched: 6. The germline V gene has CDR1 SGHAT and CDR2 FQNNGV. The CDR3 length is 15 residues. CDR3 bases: TGTGCCAGCAGCCGGACAGGGCTGTATGGAAACACCATATATTTT. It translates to CASSRTGLYGNTIYF.

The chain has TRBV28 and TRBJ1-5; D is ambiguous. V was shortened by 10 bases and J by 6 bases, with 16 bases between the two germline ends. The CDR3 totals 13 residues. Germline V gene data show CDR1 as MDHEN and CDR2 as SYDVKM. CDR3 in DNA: TGTGCCACCGCGGTGATGGTGGGTCAGCCCCAGCATTTT. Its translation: CATAVMVGQPQHF. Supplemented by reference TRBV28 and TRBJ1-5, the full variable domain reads DVKVTQSSRYLVKRTGEKVFLECVQDMDHENMFWYRQDPGLGLRLIYFSYDVKMKEKGDIPEGYSVSREKKERFSLILESASTNQTSMYLCATAVMVGQPQHFGDGTRLSIL.

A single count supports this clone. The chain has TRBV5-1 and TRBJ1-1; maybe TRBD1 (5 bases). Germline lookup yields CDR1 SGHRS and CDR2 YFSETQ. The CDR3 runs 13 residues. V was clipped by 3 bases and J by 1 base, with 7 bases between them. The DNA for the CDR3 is TGCGCCAGCAGCTGGACACGGAACACTGAAGCTTTCTTT. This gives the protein CASSWTRNTEAFF.

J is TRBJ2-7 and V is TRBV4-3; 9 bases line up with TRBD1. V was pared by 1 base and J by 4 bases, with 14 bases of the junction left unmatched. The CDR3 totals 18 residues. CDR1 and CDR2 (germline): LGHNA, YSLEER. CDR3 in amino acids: CASSQAPRGQGLSYEQYF. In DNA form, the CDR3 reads TGCGCCAGCAGCCAAGCGCCCCGGGGACAGGGTCTAAGTTACGAGCAGTACTTC.

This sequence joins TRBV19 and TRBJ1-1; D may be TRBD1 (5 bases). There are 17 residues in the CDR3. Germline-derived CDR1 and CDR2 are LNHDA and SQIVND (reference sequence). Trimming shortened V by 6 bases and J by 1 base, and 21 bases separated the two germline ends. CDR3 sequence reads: CASSNPGWVATNTEAFF. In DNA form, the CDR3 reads TGTGCCAGTAGCAATCCAGGGTGGGTCGCGACGAACACTGAAGCTTTCTTT. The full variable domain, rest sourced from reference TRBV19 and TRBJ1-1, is DGGITQSPKYLFRKEGQNVTLSCEQNLNHDAMYWYRQDPGQGLRLIYYSQIVNDFQKGDIAEGYSVSREKKESFPLTVTSAQKNPTAFYLCASSNPGWVATNTEAFFGQGTRLTVV.

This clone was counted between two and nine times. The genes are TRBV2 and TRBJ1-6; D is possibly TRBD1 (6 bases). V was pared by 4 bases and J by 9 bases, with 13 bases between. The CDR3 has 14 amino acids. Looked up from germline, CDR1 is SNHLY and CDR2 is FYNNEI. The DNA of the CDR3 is TGTGCCAGCAGTGGGCAGGGGCTGGTTTCACCCCTCCACTTT. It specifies CASSGQGLVSPLHF.

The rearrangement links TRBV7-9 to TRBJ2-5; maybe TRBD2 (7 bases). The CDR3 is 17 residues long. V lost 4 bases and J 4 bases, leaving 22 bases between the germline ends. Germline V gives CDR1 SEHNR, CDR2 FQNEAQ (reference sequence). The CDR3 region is CASSSERVARGPETQYF. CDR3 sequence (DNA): TGTGCCAGCAGCTCAGAGAGGGTAGCGCGGGGGCCAGAGACCCAGTACTTC.

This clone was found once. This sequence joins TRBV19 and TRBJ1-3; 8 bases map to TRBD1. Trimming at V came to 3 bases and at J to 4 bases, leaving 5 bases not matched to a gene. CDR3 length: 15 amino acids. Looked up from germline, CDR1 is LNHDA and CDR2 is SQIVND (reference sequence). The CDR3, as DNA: TGTGCCAGTAGTATCCAGGGGGCGCAAGGAAACACCATATATTTT. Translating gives CASSIQGAQGNTIYF.

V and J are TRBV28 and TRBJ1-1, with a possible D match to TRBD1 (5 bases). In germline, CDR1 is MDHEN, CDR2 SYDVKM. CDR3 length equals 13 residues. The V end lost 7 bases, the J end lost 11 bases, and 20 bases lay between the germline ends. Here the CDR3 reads CASTPPGLREAFF. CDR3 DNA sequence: TGTGCCAGCACCCCTCCAGGGCTTCGGGAGGCTTTCTTT.

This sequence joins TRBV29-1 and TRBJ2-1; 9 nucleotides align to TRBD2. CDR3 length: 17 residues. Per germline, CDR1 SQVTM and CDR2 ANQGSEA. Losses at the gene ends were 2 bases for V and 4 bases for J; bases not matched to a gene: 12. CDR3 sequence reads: CSVELSGGPFLYNEQFF. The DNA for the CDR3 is TGCAGCGTTGAACTAAGCGGGGGGCCTTTCTTGTACAATGAGCAGTTCTTC.

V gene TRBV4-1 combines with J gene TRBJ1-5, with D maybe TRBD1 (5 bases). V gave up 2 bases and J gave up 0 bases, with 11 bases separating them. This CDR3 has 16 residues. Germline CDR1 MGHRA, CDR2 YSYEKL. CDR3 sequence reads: CASSQILRDSNQPQHF. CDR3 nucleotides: TGCGCCAGCAGCCAAATCCTCAGGGATAGCAATCAGCCCCAGCATTTT.

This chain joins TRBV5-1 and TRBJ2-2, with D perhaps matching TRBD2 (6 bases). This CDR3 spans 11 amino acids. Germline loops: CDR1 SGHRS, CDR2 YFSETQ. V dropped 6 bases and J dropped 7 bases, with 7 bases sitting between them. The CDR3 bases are TGCGCCAGCATGGGAGGCGGGGAGCTGTTTTTT. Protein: CASMGGGELFF. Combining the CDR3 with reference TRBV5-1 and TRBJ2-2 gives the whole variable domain KAGVTQTPRYLIKTRGQQVTLSCSPISGHRSVSWYQQTPGQGLQFLFEYFSETQRNKGNFPGRFSGRQFSNSRSEMNVSTLELGDSALYLCASMGGGELFFGEGSRLTVL.